The 13 T cell receptor beta chains below were found in one sample sequenced in a study of regulatory T cells in long-lasting Graves disease. Libraries of TCR beta came from iRepertoire HTBI primers plus Arm-PCR of CDR3 regions. Via MiXCR, TCRdb re-called the multiplex PCR reads, giving one row per CDR3 protein. The table lists hundreds of thousands of distinct CDR3 sequences, 20% to 25% of them singletons. Time point in this sample: persistent/refractory GD, antithyroid drugs over 5 years with positive TRAb. Construction of the TCR library relied on RNA isolated from PBMCs. The specimen comprised peripheral blood mononuclear cells (PBMCs), sampled when the disease was refractory, from a patient treated with antithyroid drugs. The origin of the receptors is a female donor with Graves disease.

This clonotype turned up a few times. This sequence joins TRBV11-1 and TRBJ1-3, with D unclear. Trimming left V 1 base short and J 0 bases short, with 4 bases between. Germline assignment: CDR1 SGHAT and CDR2 FQDESV (reference sequence). This CDR3 has 14 amino acids. This CDR3 is CASSLETSGNTIYF. Written as DNA, the CDR3 is TGTGCCAGCAGCTTAGAAACCTCTGGAAACACCATATATTTT.

This clonotype was recorded many times. The rearrangement links TRBV6-1 to TRBJ1-1, with 8 bases matching TRBD1. Germline V gives CDR1 MNHNS, CDR2 SASEGT. Trimming cost V 5 bases and J 6 bases; bases outside gene matches: 14. The CDR3 runs 16 residues. The CDR3 spells CASSQGAGGGYAEAFF. The CDR3 DNA reads as TGTGCCAGCAGTCAGGGGGCGGGTGGGGGGTATGCTGAAGCTTTCTTT.

V gene TRBV27 combines with J gene TRBJ1-4; D is perhaps TRBD1 (6 bases). The germline V and J ends were trimmed by 4 bases and 5 bases, with 14 bases remaining between them. This CDR3 has 15 residues. Germline CDR1 and CDR2: MNHEY and SMNVEV (reference sequence). The DNA for the CDR3 is TGTGCCAGCAGTTCGCGACAGGTCCTAAATGAAAAACTGTTTTTT. It codes for CASSSRQVLNEKLFF.

The chain joins TRBV6-1 to TRBJ2-7; tentatively, D is TRBD1 (5 bases). CDR1 and CDR2 (germline): MNHNS, SASEGT. The V end lost 5 bases, the J end lost 3 bases, and 17 bases lay between the germline ends. This CDR3 contains 15 residues. The CDR3 is CASSLSTDINYEQYF. CDR3 bases: TGTGCCAGCAGTCTTTCGACAGATATAAACTACGAGCAGTACTTC.

This clonotype was detected a few times. This chain joins TRBV6-1 and TRBJ2-3; D is tentatively TRBD1 or TRBD2 (6 bases each). CDR3 size: 15 residues. Germline loops: CDR1 MNHNS, CDR2 SASEGT. V gave up 0 bases and J gave up 7 bases, with 14 bases separating them. The CDR3 nucleotides are TGTGCCAGCAGTGAAGCGTCTTTAGGGGGGAATACGCAGTATTTT. Its protein product is CASSEASLGGNTQYF.

There are many counts of this clonotype. The chain joins TRBV7-9 to TRBJ2-7; no definite D call. The germline V and J ends were trimmed by 5 bases and 4 bases, with 24 bases remaining between them. CDR1 is SEHNR and CDR2 is FQNEAQ in the germline V gene (reference sequence). The CDR3 loop spans 17 amino acids. This CDR3 is CASSRSPVTSPRYEQYF. CDR3 nucleotides: TGTGCCAGCAGCCGTTCCCCCGTCACTTCGCCGAGATACGAGCAGTACTTC.

This clonotype appeared many times. The chain links TRBV18 to TRBJ1-5; D may be TRBD1 (6 bases). V lost 3 bases and J lost 0, with 9 bases in between. Germline assignment: CDR1 KGHSH and CDR2 LQKENI. There are 15 residues in the CDR3. CDR3 in DNA: TGTGCCAGCTCACCTCCAGGGGATAGCAATCAGCCCCAGCATTTT. This sequence encodes CASSPPGDSNQPQHF.

The chain has TRBV29-1 and TRBJ2-2; D might be TRBD2 (5 bases). This CDR3 is built from 14 residues. CDR1 is SQVTM, CDR2 ANQGSEA, per germline. The V and J ends lost 6 bases and 3 bases respectively, with 14 bases between them. The CDR3 region is CSVERTGDTGELFF. The CDR3 DNA reads TGCAGCGTGGAAAGGACCGGGGACACCGGGGAGCTGTTTTTT.

This clonotype was seen at least ten times. The chain joins TRBV6-1 to TRBJ1-2; D is perhaps TRBD1 (5 bases). This CDR3 has 14 residues. CDR1 is MNHNS, CDR2 SASEGT, per germline. V was shortened by 6 bases and J by 4 bases, with 15 bases between the two germline ends. In DNA form, the CDR3 reads TGTGCCAGCAGAGTGACAGACTTCATCTATGGCTACACCTTC. Translation: CASRVTDFIYGYTF.

This clonotype has at least ten counts. The chain combines TRBV28 with TRBJ1-5; D remains unclear. V was shortened by 4 bases and J by 5 bases, with 18 bases between the two germline ends. CDR3 length: 16 amino acids. Germline V CDR1 and CDR2: MDHEN, SYDVKM. The CDR3 region has the DNA TGTGCCAGCAGTTCCGTCCCAGGTCGGGGAGATCAGCCCCAGCATTTT. Translated, it gives CASSSVPGRGDQPQHF.

This clonotype was seen more than once but under ten times. As DNA, the CDR3 is TGCAGCGTTGACGGTCTAGCGGGAGTCGGTAATGAGCAGTTCTTC. Protein: CSVDGLAGVGNEQFF. This chain connects TRBV29-1 to TRBJ2-1; TRBD2 aligns across 10 bases. Germline trimming cut 3 bases from V and 7 bases from J; bases unmatched to any gene: 9. The germline gives CDR1 SQVTM, CDR2 ANQGSEA. This CDR3 is 15 amino acids long.

This clonotype was observed a few times. The genes are TRBV10-3 and TRBJ2-7, with 9 bases identical to TRBD2. V lost 0 bases and J lost 0; bases outside the gene matches: 18. The CDR3 length is 21 residues. Germline loops: CDR1 ENHRY, CDR2 SYGVKD. Here the CDR3 reads CAISESIVSFIGGRASYEQYF. The CDR3 nucleotides are TGTGCCATCAGTGAGTCTATCGTTTCGTTTATTGGCGGGAGGGCCTCCTACGAGCAGTACTTC.

Turning to this clonotype: One end of the junction varies from germline; a read error may be responsible. The DNA of the CDR3 is TGTGCCAGCGGTTTCCGGGACAGGAACACTGAAGCTTTCTTT. This sequence encodes CASGFRDRNTEAFF. V gene TRBV27 combines with J gene TRBJ1-1; 7 bases map to TRBD1. The germline V gene encodes CDR1 MNHEY and CDR2 SMNVEV (reference sequence). The CDR3 consists of 14 residues.